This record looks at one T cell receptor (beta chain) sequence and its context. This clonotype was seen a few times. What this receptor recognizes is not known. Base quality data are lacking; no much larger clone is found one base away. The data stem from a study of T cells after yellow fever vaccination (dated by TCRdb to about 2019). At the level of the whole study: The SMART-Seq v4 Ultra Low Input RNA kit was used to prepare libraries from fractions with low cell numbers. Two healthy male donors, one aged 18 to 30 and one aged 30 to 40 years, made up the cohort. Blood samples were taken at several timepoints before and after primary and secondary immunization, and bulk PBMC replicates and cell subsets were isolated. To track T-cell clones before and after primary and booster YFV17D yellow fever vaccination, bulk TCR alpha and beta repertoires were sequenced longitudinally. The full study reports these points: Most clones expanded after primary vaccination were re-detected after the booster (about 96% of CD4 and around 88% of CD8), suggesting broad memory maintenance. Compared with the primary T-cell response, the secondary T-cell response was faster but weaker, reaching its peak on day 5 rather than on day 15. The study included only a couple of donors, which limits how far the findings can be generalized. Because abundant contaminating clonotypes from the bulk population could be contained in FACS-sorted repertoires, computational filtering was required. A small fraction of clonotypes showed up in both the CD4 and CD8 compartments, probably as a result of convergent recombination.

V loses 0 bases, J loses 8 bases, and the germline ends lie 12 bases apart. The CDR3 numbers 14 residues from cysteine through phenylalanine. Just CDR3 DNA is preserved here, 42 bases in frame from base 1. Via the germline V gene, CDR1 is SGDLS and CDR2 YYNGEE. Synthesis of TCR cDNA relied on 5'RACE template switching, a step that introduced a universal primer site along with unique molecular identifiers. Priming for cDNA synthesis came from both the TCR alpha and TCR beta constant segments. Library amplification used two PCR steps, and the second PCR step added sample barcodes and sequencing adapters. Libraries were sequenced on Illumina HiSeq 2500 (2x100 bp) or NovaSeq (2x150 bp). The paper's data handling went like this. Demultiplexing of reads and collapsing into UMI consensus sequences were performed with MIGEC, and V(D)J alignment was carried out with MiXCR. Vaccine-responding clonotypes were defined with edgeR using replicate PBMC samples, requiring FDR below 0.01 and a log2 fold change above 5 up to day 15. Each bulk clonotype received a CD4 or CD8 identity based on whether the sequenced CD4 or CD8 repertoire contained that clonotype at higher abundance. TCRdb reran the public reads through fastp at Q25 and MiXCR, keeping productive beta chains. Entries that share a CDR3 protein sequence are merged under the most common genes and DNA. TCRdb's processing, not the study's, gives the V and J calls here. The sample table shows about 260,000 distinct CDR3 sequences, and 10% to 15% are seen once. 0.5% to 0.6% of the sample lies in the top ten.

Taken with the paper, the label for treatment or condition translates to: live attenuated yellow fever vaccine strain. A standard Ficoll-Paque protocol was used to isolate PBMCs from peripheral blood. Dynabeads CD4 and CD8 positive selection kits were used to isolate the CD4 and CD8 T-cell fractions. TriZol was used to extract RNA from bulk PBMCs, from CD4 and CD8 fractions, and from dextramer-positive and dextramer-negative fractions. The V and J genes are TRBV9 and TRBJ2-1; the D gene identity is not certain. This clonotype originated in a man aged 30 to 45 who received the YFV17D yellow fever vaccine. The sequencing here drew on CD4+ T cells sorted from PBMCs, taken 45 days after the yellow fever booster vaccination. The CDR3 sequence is CASSVGPVEHEQFF. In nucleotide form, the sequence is TGTGCCAGCAGCGTAGGCCCGGTCGAACATGAGCAGTTCTTC.